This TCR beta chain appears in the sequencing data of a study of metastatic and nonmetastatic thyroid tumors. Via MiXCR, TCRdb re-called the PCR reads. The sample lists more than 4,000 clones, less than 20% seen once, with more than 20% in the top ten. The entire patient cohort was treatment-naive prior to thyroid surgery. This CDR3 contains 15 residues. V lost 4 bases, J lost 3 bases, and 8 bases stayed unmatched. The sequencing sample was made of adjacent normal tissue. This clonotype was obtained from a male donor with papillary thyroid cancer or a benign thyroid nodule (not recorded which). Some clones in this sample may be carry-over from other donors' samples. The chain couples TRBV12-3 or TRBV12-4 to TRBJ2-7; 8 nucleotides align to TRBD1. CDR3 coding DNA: TGTGCCAGCAGTTCGCTGGGCAGGGGGCTCTACGAGCAGTACTTC. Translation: CASSSLGRGLYEQYF.